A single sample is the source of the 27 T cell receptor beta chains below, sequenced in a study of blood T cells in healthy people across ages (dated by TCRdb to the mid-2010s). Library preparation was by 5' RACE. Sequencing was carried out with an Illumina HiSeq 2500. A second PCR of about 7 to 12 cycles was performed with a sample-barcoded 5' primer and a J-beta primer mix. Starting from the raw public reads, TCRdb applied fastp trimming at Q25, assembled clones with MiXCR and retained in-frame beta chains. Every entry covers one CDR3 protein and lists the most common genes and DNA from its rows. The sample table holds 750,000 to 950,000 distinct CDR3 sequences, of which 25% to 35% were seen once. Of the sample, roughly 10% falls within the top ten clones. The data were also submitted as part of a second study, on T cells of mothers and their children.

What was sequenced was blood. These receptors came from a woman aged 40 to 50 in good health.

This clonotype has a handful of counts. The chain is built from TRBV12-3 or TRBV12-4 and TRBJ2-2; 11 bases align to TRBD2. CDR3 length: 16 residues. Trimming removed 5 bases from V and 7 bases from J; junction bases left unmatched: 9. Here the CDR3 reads CASSVLAGARFGELFF. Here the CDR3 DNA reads TGTGCCAGCAGTGTACTAGCGGGGGCCCGGTTCGGGGAGCTGTTTTTT.

CDR3 residues: CASSQSRGIGDTQYF. The CDR3 bases are TGTGCCAGCAGCCAATCGCGGGGGATCGGGGACACCCAGTACTTC. The J gene is TRBJ2-5, the V gene TRBV16; TRBD2 matches 7 bases. The CDR3 consists of 15 residues. V gave up 0 bases and J gave up 8 bases; unmatched junction bases: 9. Germline-derived CDR1 and CDR2 are KGHSY and FQNENV.

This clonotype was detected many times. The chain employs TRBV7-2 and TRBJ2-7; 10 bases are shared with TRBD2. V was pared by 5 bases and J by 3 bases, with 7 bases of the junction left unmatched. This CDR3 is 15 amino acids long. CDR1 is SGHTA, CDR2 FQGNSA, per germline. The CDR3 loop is CASSAILAGDYEQYF. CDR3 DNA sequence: TGTGCCAGCAGCGCGATTCTAGCGGGGGACTACGAGCAGTACTTC.

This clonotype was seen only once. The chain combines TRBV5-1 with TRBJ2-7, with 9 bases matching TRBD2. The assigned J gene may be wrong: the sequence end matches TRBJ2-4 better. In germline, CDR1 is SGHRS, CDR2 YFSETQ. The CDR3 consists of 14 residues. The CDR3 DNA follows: TGCGCCAGCAGTCTTAGCGGGGGTCCGAGCATTCAGTACTTC. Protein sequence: CASSLSGGPSIQYF.

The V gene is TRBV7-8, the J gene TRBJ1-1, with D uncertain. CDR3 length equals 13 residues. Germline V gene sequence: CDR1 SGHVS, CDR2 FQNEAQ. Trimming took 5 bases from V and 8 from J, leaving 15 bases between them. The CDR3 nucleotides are TGTGCCAGCAGCCTTGGGTCCTTTAACGAAGCTTTCTTT. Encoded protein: CASSLGSFNEAFF.

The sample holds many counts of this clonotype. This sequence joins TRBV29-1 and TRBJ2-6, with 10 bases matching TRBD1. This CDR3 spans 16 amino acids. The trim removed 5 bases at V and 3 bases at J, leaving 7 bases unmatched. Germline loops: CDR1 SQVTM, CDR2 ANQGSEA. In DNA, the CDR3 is TGCAGCGTTCAGGACAGGGGGATATATGGGGCCAACGTCCTGACTTTC. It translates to CSVQDRGIYGANVLTF.

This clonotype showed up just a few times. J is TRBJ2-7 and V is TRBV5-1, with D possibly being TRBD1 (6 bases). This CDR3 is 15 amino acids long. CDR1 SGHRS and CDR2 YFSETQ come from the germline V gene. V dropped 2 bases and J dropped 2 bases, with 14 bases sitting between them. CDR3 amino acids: CASSFVDSGAYEQYF. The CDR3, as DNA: TGCGCCAGCAGCTTCGTGGACAGTGGGGCCTACGAGCAGTACTTC.

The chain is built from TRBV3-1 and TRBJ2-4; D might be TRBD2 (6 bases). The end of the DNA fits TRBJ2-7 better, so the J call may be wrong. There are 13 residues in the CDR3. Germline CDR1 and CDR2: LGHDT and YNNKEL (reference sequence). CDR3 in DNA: TGTGCCAGCAGCTACGGCGGCGGGGCCGAGCAGTACTTC. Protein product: CASSYGGGAEQYF.

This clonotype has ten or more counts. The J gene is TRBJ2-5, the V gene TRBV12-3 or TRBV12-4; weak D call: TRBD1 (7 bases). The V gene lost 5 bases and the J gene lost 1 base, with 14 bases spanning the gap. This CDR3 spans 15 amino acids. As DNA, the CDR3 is TGTGCCAGCAGTCCCAGGGGGGTGGGCCAAGAGACCCAGTACTTC. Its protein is CASSPRGVGQETQYF.

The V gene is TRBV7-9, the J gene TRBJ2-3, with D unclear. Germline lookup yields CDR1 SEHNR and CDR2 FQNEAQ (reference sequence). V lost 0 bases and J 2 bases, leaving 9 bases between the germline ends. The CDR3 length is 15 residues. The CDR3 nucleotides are TGTGCCAGCAGCTTAGCAAACAGATACACAGATACGCAGTATTTT. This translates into CASSLANRYTDTQYF. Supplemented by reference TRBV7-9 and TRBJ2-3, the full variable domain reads DTGVSQNPRHKITKRGQNVTFRCDPISEHNRLYWYRQTLGQGPEFLTYFQNEAQLEKSRLLSDRFSAERPKGSFSTLEIQRTEQGDSAMYLCASSLANRYTDTQYFGPGTRLTVL.

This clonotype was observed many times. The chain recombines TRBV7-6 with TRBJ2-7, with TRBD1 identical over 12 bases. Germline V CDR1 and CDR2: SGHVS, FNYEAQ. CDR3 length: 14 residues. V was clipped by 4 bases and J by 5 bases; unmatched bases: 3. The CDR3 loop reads CASSWGQGANEQYF. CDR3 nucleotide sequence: TGTGCCAGCAGCTGGGGACAGGGGGCCAACGAGCAGTACTTC.

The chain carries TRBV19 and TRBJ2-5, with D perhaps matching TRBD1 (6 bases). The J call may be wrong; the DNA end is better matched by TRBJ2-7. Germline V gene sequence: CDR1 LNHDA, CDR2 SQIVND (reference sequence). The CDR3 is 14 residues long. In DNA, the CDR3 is TGTGCCAGTTCCTCGGACAGCTTCTCCTACGAGCAGTACTTC. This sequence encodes CASSSDSFSYEQYF.

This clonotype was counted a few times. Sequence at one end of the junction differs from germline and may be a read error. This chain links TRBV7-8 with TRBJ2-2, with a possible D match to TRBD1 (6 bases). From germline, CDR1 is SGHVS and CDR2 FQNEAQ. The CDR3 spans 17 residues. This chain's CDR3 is CASGLGTLLINTGELFF. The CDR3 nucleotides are TGTGCCAGCGGCTTAGGGACACTTCTGATAAACACCGGGGAGCTGTTTTTT. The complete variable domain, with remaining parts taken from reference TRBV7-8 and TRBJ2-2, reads GAGVSQSPRYKVAKRGQDVALRCDPISGHVSLFWYQQALGQGPEFLTYFQNEAQLDKSGLPSDRFFAERPEGSVSTLKIQRTQQEDSAVYLCASGLGTLLINTGELFFGEGSRLTVL.

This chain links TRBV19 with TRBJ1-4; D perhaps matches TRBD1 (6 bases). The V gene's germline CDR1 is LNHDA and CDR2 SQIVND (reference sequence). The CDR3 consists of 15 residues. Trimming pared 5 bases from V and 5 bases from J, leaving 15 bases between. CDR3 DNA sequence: TGTGCCAGTAGTCTGTCCGAGACAGGAAATGAAAAACTGTTTTTT. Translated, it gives CASSLSETGNEKLFF.

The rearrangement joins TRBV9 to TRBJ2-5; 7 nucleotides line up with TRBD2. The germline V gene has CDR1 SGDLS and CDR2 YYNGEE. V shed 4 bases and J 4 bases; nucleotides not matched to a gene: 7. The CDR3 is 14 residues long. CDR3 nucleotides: TGTGCCAGCAGCCAAGACACTAGCGTAGAGACCCAGTACTTC. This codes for CASSQDTSVETQYF. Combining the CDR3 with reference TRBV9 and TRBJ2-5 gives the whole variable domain DSGVTQTPKHLITATGQRVTLRCSPRSGDLSVYWYQQSLDQGLQFLIQYYNGEERAKGNILERFSAQQFPDLHSELNLSSLELGDSALYFCASSQDTSVETQYFGPGTRLLVL.

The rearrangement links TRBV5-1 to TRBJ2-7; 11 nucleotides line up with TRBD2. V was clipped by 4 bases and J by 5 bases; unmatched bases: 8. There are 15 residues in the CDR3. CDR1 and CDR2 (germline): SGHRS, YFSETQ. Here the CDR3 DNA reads TGCGCCAGCAGCCCAACTAGCGGGGGTAGCCACGAGCAGTACTTC. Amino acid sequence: CASSPTSGGSHEQYF.

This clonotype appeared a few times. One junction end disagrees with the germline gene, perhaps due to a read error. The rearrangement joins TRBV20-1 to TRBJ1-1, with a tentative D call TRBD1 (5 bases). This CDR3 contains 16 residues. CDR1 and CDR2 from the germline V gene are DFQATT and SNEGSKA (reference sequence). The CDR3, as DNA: TGCAGTGCTATCGGCCGGGACGATTACTTGAACACTGGAGCTTTCTTT. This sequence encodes CSAIGRDDYLNTGAFF.

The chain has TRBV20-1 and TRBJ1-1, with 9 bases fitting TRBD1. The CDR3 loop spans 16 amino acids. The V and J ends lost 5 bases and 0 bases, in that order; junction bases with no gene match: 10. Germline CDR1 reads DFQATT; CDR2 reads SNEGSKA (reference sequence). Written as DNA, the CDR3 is TGCAGTGCTCGCGATGGGACAGGGCTTATGAACACTGAAGCTTTCTTT. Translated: CSARDGTGLMNTEAFF.

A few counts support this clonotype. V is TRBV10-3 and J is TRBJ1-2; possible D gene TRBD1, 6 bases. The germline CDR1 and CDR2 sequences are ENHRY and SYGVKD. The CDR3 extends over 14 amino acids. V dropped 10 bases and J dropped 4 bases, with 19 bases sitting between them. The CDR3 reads CATTREGGSYGYTF. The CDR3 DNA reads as TGTGCCACCACCCGGGAGGGGGGCAGCTATGGCTACACCTTC.

CDR3 nucleotide sequence: TGTGCCAGCAGCCGACAGGACAGGGCTGAAAAACTGTTTTTT. This codes for CASSRQDRAEKLFF. This rearrangement joins TRBV3-1 to TRBJ1-4, with 8 nucleotides matching TRBD1. Trimming cost V 4 bases and J 7 bases; bases outside gene matches: 5. CDR3 length: 14 residues. Germline values: CDR1 LGHDT, CDR2 YNNKEL (reference sequence).

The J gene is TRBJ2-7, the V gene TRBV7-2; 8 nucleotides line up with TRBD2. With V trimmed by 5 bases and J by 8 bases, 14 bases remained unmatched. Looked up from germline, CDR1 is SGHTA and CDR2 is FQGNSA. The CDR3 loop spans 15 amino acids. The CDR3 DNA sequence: TGTGCCAGCAGCGTCCGCGAGGGACTAGGTTACAAGCAGTACTTC. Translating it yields CASSVREGLGYKQYF.

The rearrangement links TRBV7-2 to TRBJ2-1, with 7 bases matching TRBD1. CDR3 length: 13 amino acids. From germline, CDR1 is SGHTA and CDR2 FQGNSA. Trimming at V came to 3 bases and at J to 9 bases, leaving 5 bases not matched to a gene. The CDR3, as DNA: TGTGCCAGCAGCTTCGACAGGGATGGTGAGCAGTTCTTC. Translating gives CASSFDRDGEQFF. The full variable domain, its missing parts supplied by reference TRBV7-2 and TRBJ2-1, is GAGVSQSPSNKVTEKGKDVELRCDPISGHTALYWYRQSLGQGLEFLIYFQGNSAPDKSGLPSDRFSAERTGGSVSTLTIQRTQQEDSAVYLCASSFDRDGEQFFGPGTRLTVL.

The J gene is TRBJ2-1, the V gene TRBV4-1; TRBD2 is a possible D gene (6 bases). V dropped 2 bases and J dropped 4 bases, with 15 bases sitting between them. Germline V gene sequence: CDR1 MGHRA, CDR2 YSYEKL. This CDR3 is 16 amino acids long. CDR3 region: CASSQLGREPYNEQFF. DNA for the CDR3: TGCGCCAGCAGCCAATTGGGACGGGAGCCTTACAATGAGCAGTTCTTC.

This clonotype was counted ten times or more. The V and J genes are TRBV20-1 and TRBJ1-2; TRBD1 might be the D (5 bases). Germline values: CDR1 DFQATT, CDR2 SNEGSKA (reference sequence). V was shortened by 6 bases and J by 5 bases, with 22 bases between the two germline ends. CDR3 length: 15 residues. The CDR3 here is CSASPLGGWEYGYTF. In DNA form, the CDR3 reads TGCAGTGCGTCCCCCCTGGGGGGGTGGGAGTATGGCTACACCTTC.

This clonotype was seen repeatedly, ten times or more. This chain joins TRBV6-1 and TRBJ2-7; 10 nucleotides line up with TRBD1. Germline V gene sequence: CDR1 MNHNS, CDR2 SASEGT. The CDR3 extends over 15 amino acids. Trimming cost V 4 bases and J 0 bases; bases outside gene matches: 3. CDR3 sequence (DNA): TGTGCCAGCAGTGGCCGGGACAGGGGCTCCTACGAGCAGTACTTC. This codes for CASSGRDRGSYEQYF.

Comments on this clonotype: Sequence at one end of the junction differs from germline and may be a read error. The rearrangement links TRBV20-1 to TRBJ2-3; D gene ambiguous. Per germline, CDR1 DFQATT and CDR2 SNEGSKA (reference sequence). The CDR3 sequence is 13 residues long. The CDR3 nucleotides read TGCAGTGATAGAAGATCTAGCACAGATACGCAGTATTTT. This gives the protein CSDRRSSTDTQYF.

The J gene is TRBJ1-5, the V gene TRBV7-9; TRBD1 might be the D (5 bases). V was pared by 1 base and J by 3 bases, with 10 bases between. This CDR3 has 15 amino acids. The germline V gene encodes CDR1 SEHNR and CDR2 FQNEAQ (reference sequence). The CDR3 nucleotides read TGTGCCAGCAGCTTAGGCGGGACGGCCAATCAGCCCCAGCATTTT. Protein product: CASSLGGTANQPQHF.